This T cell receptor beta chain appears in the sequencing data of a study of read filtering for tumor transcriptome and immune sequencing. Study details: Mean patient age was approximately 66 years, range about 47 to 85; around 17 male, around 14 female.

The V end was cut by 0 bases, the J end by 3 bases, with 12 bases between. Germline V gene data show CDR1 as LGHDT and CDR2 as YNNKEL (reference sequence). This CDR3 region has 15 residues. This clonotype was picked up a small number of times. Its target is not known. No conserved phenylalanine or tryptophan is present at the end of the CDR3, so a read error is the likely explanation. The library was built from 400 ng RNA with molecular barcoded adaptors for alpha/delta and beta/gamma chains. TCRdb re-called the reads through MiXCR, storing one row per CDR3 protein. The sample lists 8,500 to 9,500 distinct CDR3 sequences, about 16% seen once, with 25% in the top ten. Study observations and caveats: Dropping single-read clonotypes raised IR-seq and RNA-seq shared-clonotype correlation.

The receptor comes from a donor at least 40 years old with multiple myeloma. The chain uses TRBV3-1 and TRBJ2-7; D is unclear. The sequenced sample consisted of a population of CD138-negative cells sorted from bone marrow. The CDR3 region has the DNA TGTGCCAGCAGCCAAGATGGTACGGTGAGCTACGAGCAGTACTCC. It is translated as CASSQDGTVSYEQYS.